This TCR beta chain was sequenced in a study of CD4+ T cells in melanoma. Libraries were prepared by immunoSEQ multiplex PCR; TCRdb keeps only in-frame clonotypes and omits some of them. The sample shows approximately 14,000 clones, roughly 70% of them seen only once. Study results and caveats: Diverse differentiation states were reported for melanoma neoantigen-specific CD4+ T cells. A reported correlation linked neoantigen-specific CD4+ T cells to CD8+, macrophage and B cell function.

Notes on this clone: Its antigen is as yet unknown.

The receptor's source is a human donor with melanoma. What was sequenced was cells from a culture (not recorded whether cultured in vitro).

Here the CDR3 reads CASSRNLVGGDTQYF. As DNA, the CDR3 is TGTGCCAGCAGTCGTAATCTCGTAGGGGGAGATACGCAGTATTTT. The chain uses TRBV6-6 and TRBJ2-3; D is perhaps TRBD1 (6 bases). The CDR3 extends over 15 amino acids. Trimming took 5 bases from V and 5 from J, leaving 17 bases between them. Germline V lookup: CDR1 MNHNY, CDR2 SVGAGI (reference sequence).